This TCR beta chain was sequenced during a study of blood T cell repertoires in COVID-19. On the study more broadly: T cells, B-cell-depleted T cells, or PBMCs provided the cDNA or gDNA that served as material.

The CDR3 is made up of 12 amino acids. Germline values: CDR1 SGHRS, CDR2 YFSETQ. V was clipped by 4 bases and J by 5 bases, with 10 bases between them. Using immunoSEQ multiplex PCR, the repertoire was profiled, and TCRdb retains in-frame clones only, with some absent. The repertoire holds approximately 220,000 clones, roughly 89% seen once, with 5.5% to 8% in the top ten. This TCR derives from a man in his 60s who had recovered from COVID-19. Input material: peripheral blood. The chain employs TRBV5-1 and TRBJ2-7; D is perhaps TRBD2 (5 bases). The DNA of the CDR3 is TGCGCCAGCAGCCCGGAGGAGGACGAGCAGTACTTC. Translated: CASSPEEDEQYF.